These 10 T cell receptor beta chains came from one sample sequenced in a study of spatial heterogeneity in lung cancer. This sample's time point: sample taken at primary tumor resection. From the 5' RACE reads, TCRdb called clonotypes with MiXCR, one entry per CDR3 protein. Of approximately 3,800 distinct CDR3 sequences listed, about 3% are singletons. Sequencing was performed on normal lung tissue next to the tumor, taken at surgery. The receptors shown here come from a female donor with early-stage non-small cell lung cancer.

This chain links TRBV5-5 with TRBJ2-5; a possible D gene is TRBD2 (6 bases). Germline CDR1 and CDR2: SGHKS and YYEKEE (reference sequence). There are 16 residues in the CDR3. The germline V and J ends were trimmed by 0 bases and 0 bases, with 12 bases remaining between them. CDR3 region: CASSLVPGLNQETQYF. Here the CDR3 DNA reads TGTGCCAGCAGCTTGGTTCCGGGACTTAACCAAGAGACCCAGTACTTC.

In this sample, this clonotype turned up many times. The chain joins TRBV5-1 to TRBJ2-7; tentative D call: TRBD2 (5 bases). The CDR3 covers 13 residues. Trimming shortened V by 4 bases and J by 6 bases, and 14 bases separated the two germline ends. CDR1 is SGHRS, CDR2 YFSETQ, per germline. CDR3 loop: CASSPAPRGEQYF. The CDR3 DNA reads TGCGCCAGCAGCCCAGCCCCCCGGGGCGAGCAGTACTTC.

This clonotype has a count of ten or more. A junction end diverges from the germline sequence, so it may reflect a read error. This chain joins TRBV5-6 and TRBJ2-3, with D perhaps matching TRBD2 (6 bases). The CDR3 runs 18 residues. Germline loops: CDR1 SGHDT, CDR2 YYEEEE. The CDR3 spells CVSSPGFGEETPTDTQYF. DNA for the CDR3: TGTGTCAGCAGTCCTGGGTTTGGGGAGGAAACACCAACAGATACGCAGTATTTT.

This clonotype is judged medium-sized. V is TRBV6-6 and J is TRBJ1-1; a weak D match, TRBD1 (5 bases). This CDR3 comprises 15 residues. V shed 10 bases and J shed 6 bases, with 24 bases lying between them. CDR1 and CDR2 from the germline V gene are MNHNY and SVGAGI (reference sequence). The CDR3 coding sequence is TGTGCCACCATCTCGGCCGGGGCTGGGATCGCTGAAGCTTTCTTT. This encodes CATISAGAGIAEAFF.

This clonotype was counted many times. The rearrangement links TRBV4-2 to TRBJ2-3, with D possibly being TRBD1 or TRBD2 (7 bases each). This CDR3 has 19 residues. Germline CDR1 and CDR2: LGHNA and YNFKEQ. V gave up 0 bases and J gave up 4 bases, with 23 bases separating them. The CDR3: CASSQDRTQGGGGADTQYF. The CDR3 DNA sequence: TGTGCCAGCAGCCAAGATCGAACCCAGGGGGGCGGGGGAGCAGATACGCAGTATTTT.

This clonotype rates as medium-sized (0.01 to 0.1%). CDR3 region: CSANLRQGASNYGYTF. The CDR3 DNA sequence: TGCAGCGCGAACTTGAGACAGGGGGCTTCTAACTATGGCTACACCTTC. V usage is TRBV29-1 and J usage is TRBJ1-2; TRBD1 aligns across 10 bases. CDR3 length: 16 residues. After removal of 7 bases from V and 0 bases from J, the junction contained 11 bases not matched to a gene. Germline V lookup: CDR1 SQVTM, CDR2 ANQGSEA. The whole variable domain, filled in from reference TRBV29-1 and TRBJ1-2, reads SAVISQKPSRDICQRGTSLTIQCQVDSQVTMMFWYRQQPGQSLTLIATANQGSEATYESGFVIDKFPISRPNLTFSTLTVSNMSPEDSSIYLCSANLRQGASNYGYTFGSGTRLTVV.

The sample holds many counts of this clonotype. The chain joins TRBV5-1 to TRBJ2-5, with D perhaps being TRBD1 or TRBD2 (5 bases each). This CDR3 is 15 amino acids long. Trimming stripped 0 bases from V and 4 bases from J, with 13 bases between. Germline loops: CDR1 SGHRS, CDR2 YFSETQ. CDR3 protein: CASSLVGGLAETQYF. The CDR3 nucleotides read TGCGCCAGCAGCTTGGTTGGGGGTTTGGCAGAGACCCAGTACTTC.

This clonotype is classed as medium-sized. The chain employs TRBV28 and TRBJ2-7; tentative D call: TRBD2 (7 bases). The CDR3 contains 15 residues. Trimming removed 6 bases from V and 2 bases from J, with 17 bases in between. Germline V gene lookup returns CDR1 MDHEN and CDR2 SYDVKM. This CDR3 is CASSLLSGGTYEQYF. The CDR3 coding sequence is TGTGCCAGCAGCCTCCTTTCGGGGGGCACCTACGAGCAGTACTTC.

The chain couples TRBV12-1 to TRBJ2-6; the table's D call TRBD1 went unverified against the DNA. TRBV12-1 is flagged as a pseudogene. The CDR3 spans 18 residues. The CDR3 sequence: CASSFVTTGGSGANVLTF. The CDR3 DNA reads as TGTGCCAGCAGCTTTGTGACGACAGGGGGCTCTGGGGCCAACGTCCTGACTTTC.

This clonotype was seen many times. The gene calls are TRBV7-9 and TRBJ2-3, with D tentatively TRBD2 (6 bases). The ends were cut back, 5 bases at V and 7 bases at J, with 19 bases in the middle. In germline, CDR1 is SEHNR, CDR2 FQNEAQ (reference sequence). The length of the CDR3 is 15 residues. CDR3 nucleotide sequence: TGTGCCAGCAGCGCGGGGCAGGGACGGGGGAATACGCAGTATTTT. As protein: CASSAGQGRGNTQYF.